The sequence of this T cell receptor (beta chain) was determined in a study of blood T cell repertoires in COVID-19. V shed 5 bases and J shed 4 bases, with 11 bases lying between them. This CDR3 has 14 amino acids. Germline V CDR1 and CDR2: LGHDT, YNNKEL (reference sequence). Participants came from roughly 23 US areas, aged about 18 to 89 years. Cohorts were assigned according to the clinical history that participants reported. Clones were sequenced by immunoSEQ multiplex PCR, and TCRdb holds only the in-frame ones, with some missing. The sample yields approximately 250,000 clones, around 88% seen once.

The sequencing input was PBMCs or T cells enriched from blood (not recorded which). The sequence derives from a woman aged 40 to 55 with acute COVID-19. This chain uses TRBV3-1 (or the pseudogene TRBV3-2) with TRBJ2-2; D might be TRBD1 (5 bases). For the CDR3, the DNA is TGTGCCAGCAGCTCCCCCCAGGGCACCGGGGAGCTGTTTTTT. Translating it yields CASSSPQGTGELFF.